The 30 T cell receptor beta chains in this list originate from one sample, sequenced in a study of a mutant IDH1 vaccine in newly diagnosed glioma. The method was immunoSEQ multiplex PCR; TCRdb's version includes in-frame clones alone and lacks a portion of them. The sample lists roughly 70,000 clones, around 85% seen once, with 2.9% in the top ten. Time point specified: baseline, week 1 (first vaccination visit). The treatment here: pre-vaccination baseline after standard-of-care therapy. The sample consisted of PBMCs, taken from a glioma patient treated with radiotherapy, temozolomide or both. Receptor source: a man in his thirties or forties with glioma.

The J gene is TRBJ1-5, the V gene TRBV19; D not resolved. With 7 bases removed from V and 0 bases from J, the gap between germline ends came to 16 bases. Germline CDR1 reads LNHDA; CDR2 reads SQIVND (reference sequence). This CDR3 is built from 16 residues. The CDR3 region is CASKVPGSNSNQPQHF. CDR3 in DNA: TGTGCCAGTAAGGTGCCCGGATCTAATAGCAATCAGCCCCAGCATTTT.

This clone appeared a single time. CDR3 protein: CASSFRDSANEKLFF. The DNA of the CDR3 is TGCGCCAGCAGCTTCCGGGACAGCGCTAATGAAAAACTGTTTTTT. The chain combines TRBV5-1 with TRBJ1-4; 7 bases agree with TRBD1. CDR1 is SGHRS, CDR2 YFSETQ, per germline. Trimming at V came to 2 bases and at J to 3 bases, leaving 4 bases not matched to a gene. The CDR3 is 15 residues long.

The CDR3 coding sequence is TGTGCCAGCAGCACAAACTTGCACAGGGACCAGAACACTGAAGCTTTCTTT. Residues: CASSTNLHRDQNTEAFF. This chain joins TRBV7-8 and TRBJ1-1, with a tentative D call TRBD1 (6 bases). The CDR3 covers 17 residues. In germline, CDR1 is SGHVS, CDR2 FQNEAQ. V was clipped by 5 bases and J by 1 base, with 20 bases between them.

This chain links TRBV18 with TRBJ1-1, with 9 bases that match TRBD1. This CDR3 region has 19 residues. CDR1 and CDR2 (germline): KGHSH, LQKENI. Losses at the gene ends were 2 bases for V and 0 bases for J; bases not matched to a gene: 13. The CDR3: CASSPRPGQGALMNTEAFF. CDR3 sequence (DNA): TGTGCCAGCTCACCAAGACCGGGACAGGGAGCTCTAATGAACACTGAAGCTTTCTTT. Supplemented by reference TRBV18 and TRBJ1-1, the full variable domain reads NAGVMQNPRHLVRRRGQEARLRCSPMKGHSHVYWYRQLPEEGLKFMVYLQKENIIDESGMPKERFSAEFPKEGPSILRIQQVVRGDSAAYFCASSPRPGQGALMNTEAFFGQGTRLTVV.

The chain is built from TRBV15 and TRBJ1-4; D gene ambiguous. Germline V gene lookup returns CDR1 LNHNV and CDR2 YYDKDF (reference sequence). CDR3 length: 13 residues. The V end lost 4 bases, the J end lost 8 bases, and 11 bases lay between the germline ends. This CDR3 reads CATSNRLEEKLFF. The CDR3 nucleotides are TGTGCCACCAGCAATCGGCTGGAGGAAAAACTGTTTTTT.

The chain combines TRBV5-4 with TRBJ1-2; 8 bases are a match to TRBD1. Losses at the gene ends were 0 bases for V and 4 bases for J; bases not matched to a gene: 8. The CDR3 length is 16 residues. Germline V gene data show CDR1 as SGHNT and CDR2 as YYREEE (reference sequence). The CDR3 is CASSLVAGGSGYGYTF. CDR3 bases: TGTGCCAGCAGCTTGGTTGCAGGGGGCTCTGGCTATGGCTACACCTTC. Combining the CDR3 with reference TRBV5-4 and TRBJ1-2 gives the whole variable domain ETGVTQSPTHLIKTRGQQVTLRCSSQSGHNTVSWYQQALGQGPQFIFQYYREEENGRGNFPPRFSGLQFPNYSSELNVNALELDDSALYLCASSLVAGGSGYGYTFGSGTRLTVV.

In its sample, this clone was seen a few times. V usage is TRBV10-1 and J usage is TRBJ1-1; maybe TRBD1 (5 bases). V shed 4 bases and J shed 1 base, with 7 bases lying between them. Per the germline V gene, CDR1 is WNHNN and CDR2 is SYGVQD (reference sequence). The CDR3 is 13 residues long. CDR3 residues: CASSGRENTEAFF. As DNA, the CDR3 is TGCGCCAGCAGTGGCAGGGAGAACACTGAAGCTTTCTTT.

The chain recombines TRBV6-5 with TRBJ1-5, with a weak D call TRBD1 (6 bases). The CDR3 has 15 residues. The germline V gene encodes CDR1 MNHEY and CDR2 SVGAGI. The V end was cut by 2 bases, the J end by 4 bases, with 12 bases between. The CDR3 DNA reads TGTGCCAGCAGTTACAAGGGGGGGAGAAATCAGCCCCAGCATTTT. Translated, it gives CASSYKGGRNQPQHF.

The gene calls are TRBV5-1 and TRBJ1-1, with D tentatively TRBD1 (5 bases). The length of the CDR3 is 16 residues. CDR1 SGHRS and CDR2 YFSETQ come from the germline V gene. The ends were cut back, 1 base at V and 1 base at J, with 14 bases in the middle. The CDR3 protein is CASSLTAGGRNTEAFF. CDR3 DNA: TGCGCCAGCAGCTTGACGGCCGGGGGAAGGAACACTGAAGCTTTCTTT.

The gene calls are TRBV11-2 and TRBJ2-7; 10 positions match TRBD1. The CDR3 runs to 14 residues. V was clipped by 3 bases and J by 3 bases; unmatched bases: 2. Germline loops: CDR1 SGHAT, CDR2 FQNNGV. The CDR3 DNA reads TGTGCCAGCAGCTTGGGACAGGGGCTCTACGAGCAGTACTTC. Translating it yields CASSLGQGLYEQYF.

The chain has TRBV5-1 and TRBJ2-5, with 13 bases aligning to TRBD2. Unmatched junction bases numbered 10, after V lost 0 bases and J lost 5 bases. Per germline, CDR1 SGHRS and CDR2 YFSETQ. This CDR3 region has 18 residues. Here the CDR3 DNA reads TGCGCCAGCAGCTTGGCCGGACTAGCGGGGGACCCTCGGGAGACCCAGTACTTC. Translation gives CASSLAGLAGDPRETQYF.

The chain uses TRBV6-5 and TRBJ2-7; a possible D gene is TRBD2 (5 bases). Trimming took off 4 bases at V and 3 bases at J, with 16 bases between the two ends. CDR1 and CDR2 (germline): MNHEY, SVGAGI. The CDR3 length is 15 residues. The CDR3 DNA sequence: TGTGCCAGCAGTTGGAAAGGTGGAGGCATCTACGAGCAGTACTTC. It codes for CASSWKGGGIYEQYF.

The chain employs TRBV6-1 and TRBJ2-7; a possible D gene is TRBD1 (6 bases). In germline, CDR1 is MNHNS, CDR2 SASEGT. This CDR3 is built from 13 residues. V was shortened by 8 bases and J by 0 bases, with 11 bases between the two germline ends. CDR3 in DNA: TGTGCCAGCGGGGGCAGGGGCTCCTACGAGCAGTACTTC. It yields the protein CASGGRGSYEQYF.

The chain has TRBV5-4 and TRBJ1-2; 10 bases align to TRBD1. Germline values: CDR1 SGHNT, CDR2 YYREEE (reference sequence). The CDR3 totals 13 residues. V shed 2 bases, J shed 9 bases, and the junction held 4 bases outside the gene matches. As DNA, the CDR3 is TGTGCCAGCAGCTTAGGGGACAGGGGTAGCTACACCTTC. Its translation: CASSLGDRGSYTF. The variable domain in full, completed from reference TRBV5-4 and TRBJ1-2, reads ETGVTQSPTHLIKTRGQQVTLRCSSQSGHNTVSWYQQALGQGPQFIFQYYREEENGRGNFPPRFSGLQFPNYSSELNVNALELDDSALYLCASSLGDRGSYTFGSGTRLTVV.

The chain recombines TRBV29-1 with TRBJ1-1, with TRBD1 matching 11 bases. The junction had 4 bases not matched to a gene; V was cut back by 0 bases and J by 4 bases. Germline V CDR1 and CDR2: SQVTM, ANQGSEA. CDR3 length equals 15 residues. CDR3 in DNA: TGCAGCGTTGAAGACGGACAGGGGGCGGGCACTGAAGCTTTCTTT. It codes for CSVEDGQGAGTEAFF.

The chain employs TRBV19 and TRBJ1-6; D call uncertain. V shed 7 bases and J shed 0 bases, with 7 bases lying between them. CDR3 length equals 14 residues. CDR1 is LNHDA, CDR2 SQIVND, per germline (reference sequence). Written as DNA, the CDR3 is TGTGCCAGTACTTCGAGCTCCTATAATTCACCCCTCCACTTT. Its translation: CASTSSSYNSPLHF.

The chain uses TRBV7-9 and TRBJ2-1; 8 nucleotides match TRBD1. CDR3 length: 16 amino acids. Germline trimming cut 5 bases from V and 3 bases from J; bases unmatched to any gene: 9. Germline CDR1 reads SEHNR; CDR2 reads FQNEAQ (reference sequence). CDR3 DNA sequence: TGTGCCAGCAGCCCTGGGACAGGAGCGGGCTACAATGAGCAGTTCTTC. Translating it yields CASSPGTGAGYNEQFF. The complete variable domain, with remaining parts taken from reference TRBV7-9 and TRBJ2-1, reads DTGVSQNPRHKITKRGQNVTFRCDPISEHNRLYWYRQTLGQGPEFLTYFQNEAQLEKSRLLSDRFSAERPKGSFSTLEIQRTEQGDSAMYLCASSPGTGAGYNEQFFGPGTRLTVL.

This chain connects TRBV10-3 to TRBJ1-3; D unclear. Trimming removed 3 bases at V and 0 bases at J, with 6 bases between. CDR1 and CDR2 from the germline V gene are ENHRY and SYGVKD. This CDR3 spans 14 amino acids. CDR3 loop: CAISDPRSGNTIYF. The CDR3 nucleotides read TGTGCCATCAGTGACCCCCGCTCTGGAAACACCATATATTTT.

The chain combines TRBV18 with TRBJ2-1; TRBD1 matches at 9 bases. V lost 2 bases, J lost 2 bases, and 7 bases stayed unmatched. CDR3 length: 17 residues. Germline values: CDR1 KGHSH, CDR2 LQKENI. The DNA for the CDR3 is TGTGCCAGCTCACCAGGGGGACAGGGCCTCACCTACAATGAGCAGTTCTTC. Translating gives CASSPGGQGLTYNEQFF.

V gene TRBV28 combines with J gene TRBJ1-5; D call uncertain. The length of the CDR3 is 17 residues. Between the trimmed V and J ends, which lost 3 bases and 2 bases, there was a span of 17 bases. Germline V gene sequence: CDR1 MDHEN, CDR2 SYDVKM. CDR3 in amino acids: CASSFGPGVGGNQPQHF. In DNA form, the CDR3 reads TGTGCCAGCAGTTTTGGCCCCGGGGTTGGGGGCAATCAGCCCCAGCATTTT.

The chain has TRBV11-2 and TRBJ1-6; D remains ambiguous. The V and J ends lost 5 bases and 7 bases respectively, with 12 bases between them. This CDR3 is built from 14 residues. Germline V gene data show CDR1 as SGHAT and CDR2 as FQNNGV. The DNA of the CDR3 is TGTGCCAGCAGCGCACGGCAGGCCAATTCACCCCTCCACTTT. It is translated as CASSARQANSPLHF.

The chain is built from TRBV11-2 and TRBJ1-2; 12 bases line up with TRBD1. The CDR3 length is 17 residues. Unmatched junction bases numbered 10, after V lost 5 bases and J lost 3 bases. Germline values: CDR1 SGHAT, CDR2 FQNNGV. CDR3 DNA: TGTGCCAGCAGCGAAGGGACAGGGGGCCTCAATGACTATGGCTACACCTTC. Translated, it gives CASSEGTGGLNDYGYTF. Variable domain in full (rest from reference TRBV11-2 and TRBJ1-2): EAGVAQSPRYKIIEKRQSVAFWCNPISGHATLYWYQQILGQGPKLLIQFQNNGVVDDSQLPKDRFSAERLKGVDSTLKIQPAKLEDSAVYLCASSEGTGGLNDYGYTFGSGTRLTVV.

The chain combines TRBV14 with TRBJ2-2, with D perhaps matching TRBD2 (5 bases). Per the germline V gene, CDR1 is SGHDN and CDR2 is FVKESK. The germline V and J ends were trimmed by 0 bases and 3 bases, with 17 bases remaining between them. The CDR3 runs to 18 residues. In nucleotides, the CDR3 is TGTGCCAGCAGCCAAGACTTTAGAGGGTATCGCGACACCGGGGAGCTGTTTTTT. Residues: CASSQDFRGYRDTGELFF.

This clone was counted between two and nine times. This chain joins TRBV2 and TRBJ1-4; 7 bases are a match to TRBD1. Germline loops: CDR1 SNHLY, CDR2 FYNNEI. The CDR3 has 13 residues. The V segment lost 10 bases and the J segment 8 bases; nucleotides outside the gene matches: 10. Here the CDR3 DNA reads TGTGCCACCGCAGGGGGGCCGCAAGAAAAACTGTTTTTT. Protein: CATAGGPQEKLFF.

This chain uses TRBV11-3 with TRBJ2-1; 8 nucleotides line up with TRBD2. This CDR3 spans 14 amino acids. Germline values: CDR1 SGHNT, CDR2 YENEEA. The V and J ends lost 5 bases and 4 bases, in that order; junction bases with no gene match: 4. The CDR3 protein is CASSHGGVYNEQFF. The CDR3 bases are TGTGCCAGCAGCCACGGGGGGGTATACAATGAGCAGTTCTTC.

CDR3 protein: CASSDRDSTGELFF. The CDR3, as DNA: TGTGCCAGCAGTGACAGGGATTCTACCGGGGAGCTGTTTTTT. This chain links TRBV6-4 with TRBJ2-2; no clear D. The germline V gene has CDR1 MRHNA and CDR2 SNTAGT. Trimming shortened V by 2 bases and J by 5 bases, and 9 bases separated the two germline ends. The CDR3 consists of 14 residues.

This clone was detected only once. V gene TRBV7-2 combines with J gene TRBJ2-1; TRBD1 might be the D (5 bases). Germline V gene data show CDR1 as SGHTA and CDR2 as FQGNSA. V dropped 1 base and J dropped 8 bases, with 9 bases sitting between them. CDR3 size: 13 residues. This CDR3 is CASSLGQGYEQFF. The CDR3 DNA follows: TGTGCCAGCAGCTTAGGGCAGGGCTATGAGCAGTTCTTC. The variable domain in full, with the rest retrieved from reference TRBV7-2 and TRBJ2-1, is GAGVSQSPSNKVTEKGKDVELRCDPISGHTALYWYRQSLGQGLEFLIYFQGNSAPDKSGLPSDRFSAERTGGSVSTLTIQRTQQEDSAVYLCASSLGQGYEQFFGPGTRLTVL.

The chain combines TRBV30 with TRBJ1-2; TRBD1 matches 7 bases. The CDR3 runs to 12 residues. Germline CDR1 GTSNPN, CDR2 SVGIG (reference sequence). Germline trimming cut 2 bases from V and 9 bases from J; bases unmatched to any gene: 6. The CDR3 spells CAWSRQGDSYTF. The CDR3 region has the DNA TGTGCCTGGAGTAGGCAGGGGGATAGCTACACCTTC.

The chain joins TRBV6-5 to TRBJ2-2, with unresolved D. The CDR3 is made up of 15 amino acids. CDR1 MNHEY and CDR2 SVGAGI come from the germline V gene. The V gene lost 2 bases and the J gene lost 1 base, with 8 bases spanning the gap. The CDR3 here is CASSYDAVNTGELFF. CDR3 sequence (DNA): TGTGCCAGCAGTTACGATGCTGTGAACACCGGGGAGCTGTTTTTT.

V and J are TRBV29-1 and TRBJ1-1, with 7 bases identical to TRBD1. CDR3 size: 13 residues. Germline CDR1 reads SQVTM; CDR2 reads ANQGSEA. The V gene end was trimmed by 6 bases and the J gene end by 2 bases; junction bases not matched to a gene: 6. The CDR3 nucleotides read TGCAGCGTCGCACAGGGGATTAACACTGAAGCTTTCTTT. This translates into CSVAQGINTEAFF.